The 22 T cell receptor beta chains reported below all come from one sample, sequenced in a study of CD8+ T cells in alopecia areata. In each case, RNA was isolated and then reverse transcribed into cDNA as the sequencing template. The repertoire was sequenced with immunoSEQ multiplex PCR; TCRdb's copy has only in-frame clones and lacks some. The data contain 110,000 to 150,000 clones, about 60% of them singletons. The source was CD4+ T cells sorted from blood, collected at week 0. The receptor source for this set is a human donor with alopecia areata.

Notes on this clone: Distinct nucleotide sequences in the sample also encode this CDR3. The CDR3 bases are TGCAGCGTTGATCTGTCCGGGGGCGGTGGCTATGGCTACACCTTC. This codes for CSVDLSGGGGYGYTF. This chain connects TRBV29-1 to TRBJ1-2, with D perhaps matching TRBD1 (6 bases). V was cut by 3 bases and J by 4 bases, with 18 bases left in between. Germline CDR1 is SQVTM and CDR2 is ANQGSEA. This CDR3 has 15 residues.

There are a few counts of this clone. Here the CDR3 reads CASSPEGLGYEQFF. The CDR3 DNA reads as TGTGCCAGCTCACCAGAGGGGCTCGGGTATGAGCAGTTCTTC. This chain joins TRBV18 and TRBJ2-1; D may match TRBD1 or TRBD2 (5 bases each). Trimming stripped 2 bases from V and 8 bases from J, with 13 bases between. The CDR3 length is 14 residues. CDR1 is KGHSH, CDR2 LQKENI, per germline.

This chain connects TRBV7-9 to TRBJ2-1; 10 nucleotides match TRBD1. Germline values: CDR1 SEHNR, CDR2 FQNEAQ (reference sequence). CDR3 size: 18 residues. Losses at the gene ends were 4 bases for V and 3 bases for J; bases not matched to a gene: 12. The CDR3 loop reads CASSSETGQGKRYNEQFF. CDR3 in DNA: TGTGCCAGCAGCTCAGAGACGGGACAGGGGAAGCGCTACAATGAGCAGTTCTTC.

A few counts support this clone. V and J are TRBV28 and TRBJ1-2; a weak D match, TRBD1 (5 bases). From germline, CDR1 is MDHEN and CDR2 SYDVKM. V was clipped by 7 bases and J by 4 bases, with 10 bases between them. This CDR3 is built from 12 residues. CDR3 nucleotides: TGTGCCAGCATTGCGGGGCCCTATGGCTACACCTTC. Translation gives CASIAGPYGYTF.

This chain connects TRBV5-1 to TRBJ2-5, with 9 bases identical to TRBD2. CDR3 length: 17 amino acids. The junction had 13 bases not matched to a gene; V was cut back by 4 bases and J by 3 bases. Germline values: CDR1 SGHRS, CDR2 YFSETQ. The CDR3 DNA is TGCGCCAGCAGCCCCGGGCTAGCGGGGCGACGGGAAGAGACCCAGTACTTC. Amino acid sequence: CASSPGLAGRREETQYF. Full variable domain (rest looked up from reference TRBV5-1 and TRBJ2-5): KAGVTQTPRYLIKTRGQQVTLSCSPISGHRSVSWYQQTPGQGLQFLFEYFSETQRNKGNFPGRFSGRQFSNSRSEMNVSTLELGDSALYLCASSPGLAGRREETQYFGPGTRLLVL.

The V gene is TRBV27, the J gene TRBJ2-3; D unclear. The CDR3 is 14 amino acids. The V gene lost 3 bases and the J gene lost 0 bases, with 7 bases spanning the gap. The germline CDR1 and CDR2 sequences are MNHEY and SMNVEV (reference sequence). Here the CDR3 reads CASSFTESTDTQYF. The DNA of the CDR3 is TGTGCCAGCAGTTTCACGGAGAGCACAGATACGCAGTATTTT.

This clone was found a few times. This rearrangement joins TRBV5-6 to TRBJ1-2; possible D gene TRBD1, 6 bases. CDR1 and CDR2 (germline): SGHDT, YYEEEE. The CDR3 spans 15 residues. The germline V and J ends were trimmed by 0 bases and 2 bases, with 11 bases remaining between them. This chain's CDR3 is CASSLAYGQNYGYTF. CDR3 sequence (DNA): TGTGCCAGCAGCTTGGCCTACGGACAGAACTATGGCTACACCTTC.

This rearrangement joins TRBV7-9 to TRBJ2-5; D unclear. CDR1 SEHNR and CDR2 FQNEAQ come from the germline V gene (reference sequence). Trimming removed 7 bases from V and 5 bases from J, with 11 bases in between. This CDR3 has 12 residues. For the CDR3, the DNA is TGTGCCAGCATGAGTCAAGCCGAGACCCAGTACTTC. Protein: CASMSQAETQYF.

The CDR3 sequence is CASSSFGRSEKTQYF. In nucleotides, the CDR3 is TGTGCCAGCAGCTCCTTCGGCAGGTCAGAAAAGACCCAGTACTTC. The J gene is TRBJ2-5, the V gene TRBV5-6; no definite D call. Trimming cost V 3 bases and J 6 bases, with 18 bases left between them. Germline V gene lookup returns CDR1 SGHDT and CDR2 YYEEEE. The CDR3 spans 15 residues.

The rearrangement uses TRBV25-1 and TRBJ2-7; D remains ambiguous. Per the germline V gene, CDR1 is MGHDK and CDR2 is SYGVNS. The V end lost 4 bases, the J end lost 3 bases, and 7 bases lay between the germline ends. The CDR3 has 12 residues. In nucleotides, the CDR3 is TGTGCCAGCAGTGGGACCCTCTACGAGCAGTACTTC. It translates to CASSGTLYEQYF.

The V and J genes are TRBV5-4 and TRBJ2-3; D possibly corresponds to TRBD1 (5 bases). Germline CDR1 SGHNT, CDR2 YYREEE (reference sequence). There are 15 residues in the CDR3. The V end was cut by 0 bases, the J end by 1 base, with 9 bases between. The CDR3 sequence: CASSLEGARTDTQYF. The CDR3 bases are TGTGCCAGCAGCTTGGAAGGGGCCCGCACAGATACGCAGTATTTT.

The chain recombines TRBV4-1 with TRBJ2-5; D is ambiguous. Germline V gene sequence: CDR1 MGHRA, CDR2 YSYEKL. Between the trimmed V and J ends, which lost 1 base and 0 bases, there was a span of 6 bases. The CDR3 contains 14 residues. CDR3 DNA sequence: TGCGCCAGCAGCCAAGGACCGTACCAAGAGACCCAGTACTTC. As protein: CASSQGPYQETQYF.

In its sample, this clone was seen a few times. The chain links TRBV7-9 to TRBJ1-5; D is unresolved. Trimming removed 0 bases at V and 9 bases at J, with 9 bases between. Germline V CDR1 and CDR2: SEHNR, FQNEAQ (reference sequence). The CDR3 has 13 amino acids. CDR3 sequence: CASSLAPYGPQHF. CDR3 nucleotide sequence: TGTGCCAGCAGCTTAGCGCCATACGGGCCCCAGCATTTT.

CDR3: CASSSNNNQPQHF. For the CDR3, the DNA is TGTGCCAGCAGCTCCAATAACAATCAGCCCCAGCATTTT. The rearrangement joins TRBV7-2 to TRBJ1-5; D ambiguous. V was pared by 4 bases and J by 3 bases, with 7 bases between. The CDR3 consists of 13 residues. Germline loops: CDR1 SGHTA, CDR2 FQGNSA.

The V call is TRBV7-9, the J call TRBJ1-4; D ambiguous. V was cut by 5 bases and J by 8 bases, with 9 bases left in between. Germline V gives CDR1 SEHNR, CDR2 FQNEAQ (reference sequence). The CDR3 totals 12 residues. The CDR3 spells CASSEVGEKLFF. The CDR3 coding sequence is TGTGCCAGCAGCGAAGTGGGGGAAAAACTGTTTTTT.

Written as DNA, the CDR3 is TGCGCCAGCAGCTTGGCCGGAACTGCCACCAACTATGGCTACACCTTC. Protein product: CASSLAGTATNYGYTF. J is TRBJ1-2 and V is TRBV5-1, with unresolved D. Germline CDR1 and CDR2: SGHRS and YFSETQ. Trimming stripped 0 bases from V and 2 bases from J, with 14 bases between. The CDR3 contains 16 residues.

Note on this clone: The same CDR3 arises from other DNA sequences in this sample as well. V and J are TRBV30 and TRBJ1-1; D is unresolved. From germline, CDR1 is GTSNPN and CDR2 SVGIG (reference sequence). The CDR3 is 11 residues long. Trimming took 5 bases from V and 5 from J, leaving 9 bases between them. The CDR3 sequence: CAWSAYTEAFF. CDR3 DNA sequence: TGTGCCTGGTCTGCATATACTGAAGCTTTCTTT.

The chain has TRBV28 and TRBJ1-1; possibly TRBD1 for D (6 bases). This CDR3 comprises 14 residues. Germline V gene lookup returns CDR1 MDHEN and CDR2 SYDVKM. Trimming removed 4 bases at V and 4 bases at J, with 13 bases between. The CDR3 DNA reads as TGTGCCAGCAGTTCCTCTATAGGGGGCACTGAAGCTTTCTTT. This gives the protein CASSSSIGGTEAFF.

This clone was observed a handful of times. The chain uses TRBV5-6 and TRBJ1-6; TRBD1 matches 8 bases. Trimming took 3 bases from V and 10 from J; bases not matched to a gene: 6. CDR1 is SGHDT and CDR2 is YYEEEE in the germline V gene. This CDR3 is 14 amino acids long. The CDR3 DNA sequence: TGTGCCAGCAGCTCCGGAACAGGGGGATCACCCCTCCACTTT. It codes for CASSSGTGGSPLHF.

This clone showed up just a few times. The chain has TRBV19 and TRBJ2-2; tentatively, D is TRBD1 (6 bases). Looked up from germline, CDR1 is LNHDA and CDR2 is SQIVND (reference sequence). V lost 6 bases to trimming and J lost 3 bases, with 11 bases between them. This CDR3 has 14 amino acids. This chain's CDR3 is CASRLGQYTGELFF. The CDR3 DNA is TGTGCCAGTAGACTGGGACAATACACCGGGGAGCTGTTTTTT.

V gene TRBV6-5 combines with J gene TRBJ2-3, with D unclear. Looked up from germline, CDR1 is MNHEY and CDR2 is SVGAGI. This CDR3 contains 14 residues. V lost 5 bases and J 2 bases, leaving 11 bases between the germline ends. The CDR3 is CASSIQMNTDTQYF. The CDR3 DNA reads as TGTGCCAGCAGTATACAGATGAACACAGATACGCAGTATTTT.

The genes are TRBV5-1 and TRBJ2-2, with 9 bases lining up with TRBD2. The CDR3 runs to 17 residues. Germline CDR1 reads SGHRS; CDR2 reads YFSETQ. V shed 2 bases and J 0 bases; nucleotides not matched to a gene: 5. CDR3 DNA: TGCGCCAGCAGCTTCGGGGCTAGCGGGGCGAACACCGGGGAGCTGTTTTTT. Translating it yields CASSFGASGANTGELFF. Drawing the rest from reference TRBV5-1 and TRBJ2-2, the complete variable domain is KAGVTQTPRYLIKTRGQQVTLSCSPISGHRSVSWYQQTPGQGLQFLFEYFSETQRNKGNFPGRFSGRQFSNSRSEMNVSTLELGDSALYLCASSFGASGANTGELFFGEGSRLTVL.